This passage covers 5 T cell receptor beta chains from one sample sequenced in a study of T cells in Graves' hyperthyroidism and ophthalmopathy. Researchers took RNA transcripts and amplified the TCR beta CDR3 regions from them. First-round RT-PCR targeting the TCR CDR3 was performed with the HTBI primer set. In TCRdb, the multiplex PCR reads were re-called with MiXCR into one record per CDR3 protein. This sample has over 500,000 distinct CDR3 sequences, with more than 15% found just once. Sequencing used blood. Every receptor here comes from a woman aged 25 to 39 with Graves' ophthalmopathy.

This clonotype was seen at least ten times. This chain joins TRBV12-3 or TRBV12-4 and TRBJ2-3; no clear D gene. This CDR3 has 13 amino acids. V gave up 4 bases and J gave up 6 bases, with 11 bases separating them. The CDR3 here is CASSWPRKDTQYF. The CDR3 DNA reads TGTGCCAGCAGTTGGCCTAGAAAGGATACGCAGTATTTT.

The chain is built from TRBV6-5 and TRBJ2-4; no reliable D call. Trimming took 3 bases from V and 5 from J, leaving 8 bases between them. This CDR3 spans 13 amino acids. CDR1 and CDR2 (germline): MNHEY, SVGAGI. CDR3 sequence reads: CASSYLLENIQYF. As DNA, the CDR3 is TGTGCCAGCAGTTATTTGCTGGAAAACATTCAGTACTTC.

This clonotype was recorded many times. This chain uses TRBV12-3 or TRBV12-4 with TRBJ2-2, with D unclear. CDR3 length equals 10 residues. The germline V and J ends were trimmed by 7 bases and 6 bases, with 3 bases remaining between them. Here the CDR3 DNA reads TGTGCCAGCAAGGCCGGGGAGCTGTTTTTT. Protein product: CASKAGELFF.

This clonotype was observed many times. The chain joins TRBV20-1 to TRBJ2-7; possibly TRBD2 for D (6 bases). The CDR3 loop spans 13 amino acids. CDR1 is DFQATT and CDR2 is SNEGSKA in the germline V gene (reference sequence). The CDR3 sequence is CRDGPRLGGEQYF. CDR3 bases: TGCAGGGACGGGCCCAGGCTGGGAGGCGAGCAGTACTTC.

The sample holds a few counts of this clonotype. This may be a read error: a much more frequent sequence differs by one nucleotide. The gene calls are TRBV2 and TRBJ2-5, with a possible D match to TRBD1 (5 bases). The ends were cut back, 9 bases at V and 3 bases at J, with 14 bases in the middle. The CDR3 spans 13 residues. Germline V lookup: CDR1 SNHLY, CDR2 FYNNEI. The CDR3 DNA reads TGTGCCAGGGGGCAGGGAAAGAAAGAGACCCAGTACTTC. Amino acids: CARGQGKKETQYF. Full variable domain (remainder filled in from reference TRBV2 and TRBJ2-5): EPEVTQTPSHQVTQMGQEVILRCVPISNHLYFYWYRQILGQKVEFLVSFYNNEISEKSEIFDDQFSVERPDGSNFTLKIRSTKLEDSAMYFCARGQGKKETQYFGPGTRLLVL.